Listed here are 6 T cell receptor beta chains from one sample, sequenced in a study of blood T cell repertoires in COVID-19. The assay was immunoSEQ multiplex PCR, and TCRdb's table has in-frame clones only and misses some. This sample carries roughly 110,000 clones, roughly 80% of them seen once, and the ten largest clones take roughly 1.6%. The sequenced sample consisted of peripheral blood. All receptors come from a man between 45 and 60 years old with acute or convalescent COVID-19.

The sample holds one count of this clone. The chain has TRBV5-6 and TRBJ1-1; 7 nucleotides line up with TRBD1. The germline V gene has CDR1 SGHDT and CDR2 YYEEEE. With V trimmed by 4 bases and J by 0 bases, 6 bases remained unmatched. CDR3 length: 15 residues. CDR3 residues: CASSPQGGMNTEAFF. Here the CDR3 DNA reads TGTGCCAGCAGCCCCCAGGGGGGCATGAACACTGAAGCTTTCTTT.

The CDR3 is CASSSRVPNSPLHF. Here the CDR3 DNA reads TGTGCCAGCAGTTCCAGGGTGCCTAATTCACCCCTCCACTTT. This sequence joins TRBV6-2 or TRBV6-3 and TRBJ1-6; tentative D call: TRBD1 (5 bases). Trimming removed 4 bases at V and 6 bases at J, with 10 bases between. The CDR3 has 14 residues. Looked up from germline, CDR1 is MNHEY and CDR2 is SVGEGT.

Only a few counts were recorded for this clone. The J gene is TRBJ2-2, the V gene TRBV5-1, with TRBD1 as a possible D gene (6 bases). Trimming took 2 bases from V and 0 from J, leaving 8 bases between them. This CDR3 has 15 amino acids. CDR1 and CDR2 from the germline V gene are SGHRS and YFSETQ. The CDR3 sequence: CASSFQGTNTGELFF. Written as DNA, the CDR3 is TGCGCCAGCAGCTTTCAGGGGACGAACACCGGGGAGCTGTTTTTT.

This clone was counted a few times. The rearrangement uses TRBV27 and TRBJ2-7; 9 nucleotides line up with TRBD1. CDR1 and CDR2 from the germline V gene are MNHEY and SMNVEV (reference sequence). V was clipped by 6 bases and J by 1 base; unmatched bases: 1. The CDR3 length is 13 residues. The CDR3 here is CASRGQGSYEQYF. CDR3 nucleotide sequence: TGTGCCAGCAGAGGACAGGGGTCCTACGAGCAGTACTTC.

This chain uses TRBV19 with TRBJ2-7, with 7 bases lining up with TRBD2. CDR3 length: 16 amino acids. Germline loops: CDR1 LNHDA, CDR2 SQIVND (reference sequence). V shed 3 bases and J 3 bases; nucleotides not matched to a gene: 11. The chain's CDR3 is CASSIDLGGSYYEQYF. The CDR3 DNA is TGTGCCAGTAGTATCGATTTGGGAGGGTCCTACTACGAGCAGTACTTC.

Comment on this clone: The same CDR3 also results from other DNA sequences found in this sample. This chain uses TRBV12-3 or TRBV12-4 with TRBJ1-2; D remains ambiguous. V lost 3 bases and J lost 7, with 9 bases in between. The length of the CDR3 is 12 residues. The CDR3 DNA reads as TGTGCCAGCAGTTTCCCAGGATCTGGCTACACCTTC. Its translation: CASSFPGSGYTF.